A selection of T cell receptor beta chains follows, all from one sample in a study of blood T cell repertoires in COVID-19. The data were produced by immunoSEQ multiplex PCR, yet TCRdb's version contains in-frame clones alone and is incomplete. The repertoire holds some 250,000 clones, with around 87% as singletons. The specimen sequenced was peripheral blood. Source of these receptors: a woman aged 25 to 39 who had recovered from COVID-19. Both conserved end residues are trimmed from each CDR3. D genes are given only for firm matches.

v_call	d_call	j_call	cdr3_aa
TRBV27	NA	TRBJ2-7	ASSSWGGEWSAYEQY
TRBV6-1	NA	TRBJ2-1	ASSERGTVINEQF
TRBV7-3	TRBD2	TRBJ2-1	ASSIRTSGGEQF
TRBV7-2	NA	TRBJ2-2	ASSLPNTGELF
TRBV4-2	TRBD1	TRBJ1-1	ASSRVIRGQTWNTEAF
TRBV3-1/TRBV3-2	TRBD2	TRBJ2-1	ASSQNLAGGLYNEQF
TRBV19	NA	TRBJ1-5	ATGGVQPQH
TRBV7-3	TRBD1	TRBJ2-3	ASSSAGGIGTDTQY
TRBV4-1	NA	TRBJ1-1	ASRGRTMNTEAF
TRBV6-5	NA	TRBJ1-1	ASSYYAEFEAF
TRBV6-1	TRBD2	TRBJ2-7	ASSEAGAGGHEQY
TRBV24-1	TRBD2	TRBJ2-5	ATLSPGGETQY
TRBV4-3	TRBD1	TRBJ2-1	ASSQGDRDYNEQF
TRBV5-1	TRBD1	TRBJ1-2	ASNLGQGVSGYT
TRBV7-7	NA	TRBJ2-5	ASSLGGTYKETQY
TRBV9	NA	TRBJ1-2	ASSVAGGGNYGYT
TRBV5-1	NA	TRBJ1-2	ASSLAFTDTFNYGYT
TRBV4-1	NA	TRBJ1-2	ASSQDHTSGYT